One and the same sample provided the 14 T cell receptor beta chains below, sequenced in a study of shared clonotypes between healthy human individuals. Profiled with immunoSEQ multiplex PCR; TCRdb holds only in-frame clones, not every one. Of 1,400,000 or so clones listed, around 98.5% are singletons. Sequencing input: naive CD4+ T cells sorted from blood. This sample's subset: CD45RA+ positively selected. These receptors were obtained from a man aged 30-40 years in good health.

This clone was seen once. CDR3 region: CASSSGLAGEYAEQFF. In DNA form, the CDR3 reads TGCGCCAGCAGCTCGGGACTAGCGGGAGAGTATGCTGAGCAGTTCTTC. This chain uses TRBV5-1 with TRBJ2-1; 14 bases line up with TRBD2. The germline gives CDR1 SGHRS, CDR2 YFSETQ. V was clipped by 3 bases and J by 9 bases; unmatched bases: 8. The CDR3 loop spans 16 amino acids.

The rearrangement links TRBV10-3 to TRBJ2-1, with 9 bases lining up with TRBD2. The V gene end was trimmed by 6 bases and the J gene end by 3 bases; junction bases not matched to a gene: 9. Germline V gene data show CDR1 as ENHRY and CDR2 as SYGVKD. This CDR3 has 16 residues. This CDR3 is CAISPLAGASYNEQFF. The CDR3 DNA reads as TGTGCCATCAGCCCCTTAGCGGGAGCTAGCTACAATGAGCAGTTCTTC.

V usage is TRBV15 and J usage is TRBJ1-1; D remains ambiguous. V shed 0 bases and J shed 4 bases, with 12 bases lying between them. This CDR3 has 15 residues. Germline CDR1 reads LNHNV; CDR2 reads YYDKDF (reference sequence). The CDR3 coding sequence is TGTGCCACCAGCAGAGATCCCCGCGGGGTCACTGAAGCTTTCTTT. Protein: CATSRDPRGVTEAFF.

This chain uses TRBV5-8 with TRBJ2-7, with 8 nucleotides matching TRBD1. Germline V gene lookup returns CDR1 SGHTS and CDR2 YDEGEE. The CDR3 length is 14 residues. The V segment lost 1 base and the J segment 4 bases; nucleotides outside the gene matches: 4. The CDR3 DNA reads TGTGCCAGCAGCTTGAGGACAGGGTGGTACGAGCAGTACTTC. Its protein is CASSLRTGWYEQYF.

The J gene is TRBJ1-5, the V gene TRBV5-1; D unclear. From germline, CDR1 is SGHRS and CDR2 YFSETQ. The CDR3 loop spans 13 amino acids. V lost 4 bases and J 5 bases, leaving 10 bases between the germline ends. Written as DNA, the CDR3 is TGCGCCAGCAGCGTAGGGCCAGATCAGCCCCAGCATTTT. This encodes CASSVGPDQPQHF.

The CDR3 here is CASSLIRVHEQYF. The CDR3 region has the DNA TGTGCCAGCAGCTTAATCAGGGTACACGAGCAGTACTTC. The chain couples TRBV11-2 to TRBJ2-7, with TRBD1 as a possible D gene (5 bases). The V gene's germline CDR1 is SGHAT and CDR2 FQNNGV. CDR3 length: 13 amino acids. Trimming stripped 2 bases from V and 5 bases from J, with 10 bases between.

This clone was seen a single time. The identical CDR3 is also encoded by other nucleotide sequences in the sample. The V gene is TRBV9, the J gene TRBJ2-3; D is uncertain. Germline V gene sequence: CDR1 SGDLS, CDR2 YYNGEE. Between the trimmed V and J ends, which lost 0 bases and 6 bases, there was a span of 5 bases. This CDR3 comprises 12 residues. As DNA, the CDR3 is TGTGCCAGCAGCGTAGGTCTGGATACGCAGTATTTT. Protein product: CASSVGLDTQYF.

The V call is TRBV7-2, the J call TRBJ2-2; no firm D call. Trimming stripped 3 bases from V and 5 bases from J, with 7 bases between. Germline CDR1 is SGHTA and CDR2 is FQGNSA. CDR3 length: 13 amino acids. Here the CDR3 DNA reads TGTGCCAGCAGCTTTAAAGTAACCGGGGAGCTGTTTTTT. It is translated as CASSFKVTGELFF. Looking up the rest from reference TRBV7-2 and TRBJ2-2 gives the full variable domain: GAGVSQSPSNKVTEKGKDVELRCDPISGHTALYWYRQSLGQGLEFLIYFQGNSAPDKSGLPSDRFSAERTGGSVSTLTIQRTQQEDSAVYLCASSFKVTGELFFGEGSRLTVL.

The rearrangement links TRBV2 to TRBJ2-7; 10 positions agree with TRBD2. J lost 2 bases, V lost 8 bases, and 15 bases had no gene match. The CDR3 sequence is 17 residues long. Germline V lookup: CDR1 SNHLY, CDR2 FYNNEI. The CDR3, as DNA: TGTGCCAGCTCTCGAAAATCCCTAGCGGGAGTTACCTACGAGCAGTACTTC. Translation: CASSRKSLAGVTYEQYF.

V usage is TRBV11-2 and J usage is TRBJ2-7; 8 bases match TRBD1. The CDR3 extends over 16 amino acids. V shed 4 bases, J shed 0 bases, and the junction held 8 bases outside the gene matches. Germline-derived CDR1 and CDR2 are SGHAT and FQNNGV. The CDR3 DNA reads TGTGCCAGCAGCTCTGAGGACAGGGAGAGCTCCTACGAGCAGTACTTC. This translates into CASSSEDRESSYEQYF.

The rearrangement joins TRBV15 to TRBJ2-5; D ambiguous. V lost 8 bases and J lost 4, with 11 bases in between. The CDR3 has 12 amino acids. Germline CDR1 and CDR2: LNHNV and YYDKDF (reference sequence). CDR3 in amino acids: CATGLSRETQYF. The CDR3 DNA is TGTGCCACCGGCCTTAGTCGAGAGACCCAGTACTTC.

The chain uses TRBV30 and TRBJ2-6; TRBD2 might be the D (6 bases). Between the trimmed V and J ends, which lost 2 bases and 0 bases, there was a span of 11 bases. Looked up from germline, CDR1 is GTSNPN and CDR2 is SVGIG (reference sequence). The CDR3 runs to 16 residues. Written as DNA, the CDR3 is TGTGCCTGGAGTTGGGGAGGACTCTCTGGGGCCAACGTCCTGACTTTC. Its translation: CAWSWGGLSGANVLTF.

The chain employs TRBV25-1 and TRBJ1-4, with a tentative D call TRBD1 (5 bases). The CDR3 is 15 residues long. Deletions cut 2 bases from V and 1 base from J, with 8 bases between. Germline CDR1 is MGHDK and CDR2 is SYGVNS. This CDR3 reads CASSENRLTNEKLFF. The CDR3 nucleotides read TGTGCCAGCAGTGAAAACAGGCTAACTAATGAAAAACTGTTTTTT.

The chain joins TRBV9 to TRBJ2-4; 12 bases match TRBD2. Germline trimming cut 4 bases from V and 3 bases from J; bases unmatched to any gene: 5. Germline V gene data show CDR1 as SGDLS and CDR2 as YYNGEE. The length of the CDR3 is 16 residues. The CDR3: CASSTSGRLGKNIQYF. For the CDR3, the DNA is TGTGCCAGCAGCACTAGCGGGAGGCTGGGCAAAAACATTCAGTACTTC.